The source of this T cell receptor beta chain is a study of cytomegalovirus exposure and HLA in healthy donors. The study's findings and limits: The authors listed 150 to 200 TCR beta chains as cytomegalovirus-associated. Later work found most CMV-associated TCR beta chains apparently HLA-restricted.

Donors sampled were nominally healthy, though unrecorded immune exposures were likely. V dropped 4 bases and J dropped 3 bases, with 10 bases sitting between them. The CDR3 has 13 residues. Looked up from germline, CDR1 is KGHSH and CDR2 is LQKENI. The PCR made use of 60 Vbeta and 13 Jbeta primers. Original analysis: Counted up in a later analysis, unique TCR beta chains came to about 80 million, with around 12 million shared. Sequencing used immunoSEQ multiplex PCR; TCRdb keeps in-frame clones, though not all of them. From that table come the V and J calls and clone size; the DNA was used to work out D and trimming. This sample has around 200,000 clones, with 80% found just once. A word on this clone: Its antigen is not identified.

This TCR was recovered from a boy between 10 and 17 years old in good health and CMV-seronegative. The chain links TRBV18 to TRBJ2-7; tentative D call: TRBD2 (5 bases). Sequenced sample: PBMCs. This CDR3 reads CASSLEEDYEQYF. The CDR3, as DNA: TGTGCCAGCTCACTGGAGGAAGACTACGAGCAGTACTTC.